This paragraph reports one TCR beta chain. Antigen specificity is unknown. After removal of 0 bases from V and 0 bases from J, the junction contained 11 bases not matched to a gene. Per germline, CDR1 MNHEY and CDR2 SVGEGT. The CDR3 spans 18 residues. These data originate in a study of identical twins. Healthy Caucasians provided all donations. The study, taken as a whole, reports: Within beta out-of-frame sequences, the excess sharing observed between twins was weaker. Models predicted too little out-of-frame TCR alpha sharing in monozygotic twins.

Each CDR3 protein gets one entry after TCRdb re-called the 5' RACE reads with MiXCR. Among approximately 680,000 distinct CDR3 sequences listed, roughly 7.1% were seen once. This sample also appeared in a second study, on yellow fever vaccine responses in identical twins.

This TCR derives from a woman between 18 and 30 years old in good health. Sample: PBMCs. The chain has TRBV6-2 or TRBV6-3 and TRBJ2-7; 7 bases map to TRBD2. CDR3 region: CASSYSGGGREDSYEQYV. The CDR3 DNA reads as TGTGCCAGCAGTTACTCCGGTGGAGGACGGGAGGACTCCTACGAGCAGTACGTC.